This TCR beta chain was retrieved from a study of T cell responses to AZD1222 COVID-19 vaccine. As to this clone: Its cognate antigen is unknown.

General observations from the study: Seropositive AZD1222 recipients at baseline numbered only five to seven.

Assay: immunoSEQ multiplex PCR; the TCRdb copy retains only in-frame clones and omits some. The data show 30,000 to 35,000 clones, about nine tenths seen once. V lost 4 bases and J 4 bases, leaving 14 bases between the germline ends. This CDR3 region has 14 residues. Per the germline V gene, CDR1 is SGHRS and CDR2 is YFSETQ. This sequence originates from an adult who received the AZD1222 COVID-19 vaccine. The gene calls are TRBV5-1 and TRBJ2-5; perhaps TRBD1 as D (5 bases). The sequences come from peripheral blood, collected 28 days after the second AZD1222 dose. The CDR3 spells CASSTNRLRETQYF. The CDR3 coding sequence is TGCGCCAGCAGCACGAACAGGCTGAGAGAGACCCAGTACTTC. The variable domain in full, completed from reference TRBV5-1 and TRBJ2-5, reads KAGVTQTPRYLIKTRGQQVTLSCSPISGHRSVSWYQQTPGQGLQFLFEYFSETQRNKGNFPGRFSGRQFSNSRSEMNVSTLELGDSALYLCASSTNRLRETQYFGPGTRLLVL.